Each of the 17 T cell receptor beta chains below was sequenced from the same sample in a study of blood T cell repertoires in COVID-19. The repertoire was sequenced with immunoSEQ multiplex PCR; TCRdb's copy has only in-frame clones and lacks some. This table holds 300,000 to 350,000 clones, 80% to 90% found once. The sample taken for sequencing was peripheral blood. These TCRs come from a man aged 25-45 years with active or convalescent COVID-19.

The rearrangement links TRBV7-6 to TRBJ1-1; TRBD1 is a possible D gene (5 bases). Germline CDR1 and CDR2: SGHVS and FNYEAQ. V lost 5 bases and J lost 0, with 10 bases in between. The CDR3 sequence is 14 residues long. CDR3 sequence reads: CASSPQGLNTEAFF. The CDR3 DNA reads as TGTGCCAGCAGCCCCCAGGGCCTGAACACTGAAGCTTTCTTT. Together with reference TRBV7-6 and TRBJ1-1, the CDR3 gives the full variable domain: GAGVSQSPRYKVTKRGQDVALRCDPISGHVSLYWYRQALGQGPEFLTYFNYEAQQDKSGLPNDRFSAERPEGSISTLTIQRTEQRDSAMYRCASSPQGLNTEAFFGQGTRLTVV.

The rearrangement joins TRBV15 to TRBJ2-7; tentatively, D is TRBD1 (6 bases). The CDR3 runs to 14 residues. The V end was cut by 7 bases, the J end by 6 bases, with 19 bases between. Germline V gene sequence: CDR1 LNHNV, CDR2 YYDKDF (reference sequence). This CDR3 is CATNRGGRTSEQYF. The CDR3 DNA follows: TGTGCCACCAACCGAGGGGGTAGGACGAGCGAGCAGTACTTC.

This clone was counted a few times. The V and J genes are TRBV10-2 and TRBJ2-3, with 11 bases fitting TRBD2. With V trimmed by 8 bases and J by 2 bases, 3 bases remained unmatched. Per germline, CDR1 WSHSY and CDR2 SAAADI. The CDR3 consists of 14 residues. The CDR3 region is CASAGLAVTDTQYF. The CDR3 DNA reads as TGCGCCAGCGCGGGACTAGCGGTCACAGATACGCAGTATTTT.

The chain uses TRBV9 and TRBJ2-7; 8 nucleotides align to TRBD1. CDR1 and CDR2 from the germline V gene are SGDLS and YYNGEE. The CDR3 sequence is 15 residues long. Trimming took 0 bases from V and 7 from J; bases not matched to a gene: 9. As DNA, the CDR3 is TGTGCCAGCAGCGTAGATCACAGGGGGATATGGGAGCAGTACTTC. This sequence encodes CASSVDHRGIWEQYF.

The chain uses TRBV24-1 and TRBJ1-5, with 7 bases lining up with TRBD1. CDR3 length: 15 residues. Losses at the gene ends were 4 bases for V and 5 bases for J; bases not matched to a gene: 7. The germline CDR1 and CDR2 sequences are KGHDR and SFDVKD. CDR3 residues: CATSDPGGGHQPQHF. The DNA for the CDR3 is TGTGCCACCAGTGACCCGGGAGGGGGCCATCAGCCCCAGCATTTT.

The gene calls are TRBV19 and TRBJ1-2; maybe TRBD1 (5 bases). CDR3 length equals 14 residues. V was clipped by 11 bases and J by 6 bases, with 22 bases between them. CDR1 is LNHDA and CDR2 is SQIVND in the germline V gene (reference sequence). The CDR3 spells CASQGGRTSNGYTF. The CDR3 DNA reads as TGTGCCTCCCAGGGAGGGCGGACTTCCAATGGCTACACCTTC.

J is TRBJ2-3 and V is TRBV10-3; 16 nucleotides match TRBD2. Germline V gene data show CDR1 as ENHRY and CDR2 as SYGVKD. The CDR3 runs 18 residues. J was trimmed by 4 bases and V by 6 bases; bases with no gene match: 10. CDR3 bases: TGTGCCATCAGAGGGACTAGCGGGAGGGTTCCCTCCCCAGATACGCAGTATTTT. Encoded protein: CAIRGTSGRVPSPDTQYF.

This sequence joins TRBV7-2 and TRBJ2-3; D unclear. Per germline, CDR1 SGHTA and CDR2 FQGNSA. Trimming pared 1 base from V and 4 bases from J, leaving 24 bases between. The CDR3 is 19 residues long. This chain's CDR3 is CASSLVSRPTGSVPDTQYF. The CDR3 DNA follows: TGTGCCAGCAGCTTAGTATCCCGACCGACCGGGTCGGTACCAGATACGCAGTATTTT.

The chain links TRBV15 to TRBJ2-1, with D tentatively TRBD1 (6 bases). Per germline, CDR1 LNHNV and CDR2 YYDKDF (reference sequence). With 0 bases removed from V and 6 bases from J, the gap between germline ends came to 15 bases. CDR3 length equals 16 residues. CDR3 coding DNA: TGTGCCACCAGCAGAGAGGCCCGCGCAGGGGCCAATGAGCAGTTCTTC. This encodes CATSREARAGANEQFF.

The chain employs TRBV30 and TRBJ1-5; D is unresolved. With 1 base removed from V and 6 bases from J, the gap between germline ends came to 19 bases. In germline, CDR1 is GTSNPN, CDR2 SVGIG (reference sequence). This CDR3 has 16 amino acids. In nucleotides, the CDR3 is TGTGCCTGGAGTGGACCGCGGATTTCAGAGGGTCAGCCCCAGCATTTT. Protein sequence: CAWSGPRISEGQPQHF.

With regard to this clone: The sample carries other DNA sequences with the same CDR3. The DNA for the CDR3 is TGTGCCAGCTCACCGGGACAGGGGAACTATGGCTACACCTTC. This translates into CASSPGQGNYGYTF. The chain combines TRBV18 with TRBJ1-2; TRBD1 agrees at 10 bases. The CDR3 covers 14 residues. The germline V gene encodes CDR1 KGHSH and CDR2 LQKENI. The V and J ends lost 3 bases and 2 bases, in that order; junction bases with no gene match: 0.

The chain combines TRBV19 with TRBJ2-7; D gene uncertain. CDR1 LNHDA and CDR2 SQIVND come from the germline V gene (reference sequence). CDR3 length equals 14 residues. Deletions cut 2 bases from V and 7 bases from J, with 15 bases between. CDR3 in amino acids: CASSIRGARLEQYF. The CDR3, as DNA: TGTGCCAGTAGTATACGAGGCGCACGTTTAGAGCAGTACTTC.

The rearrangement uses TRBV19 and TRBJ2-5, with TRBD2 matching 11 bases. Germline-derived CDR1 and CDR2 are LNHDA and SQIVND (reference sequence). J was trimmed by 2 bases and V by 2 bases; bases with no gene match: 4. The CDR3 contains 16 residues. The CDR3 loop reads CASSINLAGGQETQYF. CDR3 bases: TGTGCCAGTAGTATAAACCTAGCGGGGGGACAAGAGACCCAGTACTTC.

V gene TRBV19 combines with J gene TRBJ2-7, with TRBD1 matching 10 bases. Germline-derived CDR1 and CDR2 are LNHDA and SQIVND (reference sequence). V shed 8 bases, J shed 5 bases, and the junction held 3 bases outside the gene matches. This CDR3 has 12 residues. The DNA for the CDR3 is TGTGCCAGTGGGGACAGGGGCGACGAGCAGTACTTC. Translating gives CASGDRGDEQYF.

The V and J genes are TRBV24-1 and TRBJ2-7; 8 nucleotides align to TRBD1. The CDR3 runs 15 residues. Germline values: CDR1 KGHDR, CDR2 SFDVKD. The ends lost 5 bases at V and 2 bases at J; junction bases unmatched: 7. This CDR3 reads CATSAATGDPYEQYF. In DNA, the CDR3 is TGTGCCACCAGTGCCGCGACAGGGGACCCCTACGAGCAGTACTTC.

CDR3 region: CASSEDRDGGYTF. The CDR3 nucleotides are TGTGCCAGCTCTGAGGACAGGGACGGTGGCTACACCTTC. The J gene is TRBJ1-2, the V gene TRBV18; 8 positions agree with TRBD1. The CDR3 is 13 residues long. Germline CDR1 is KGHSH and CDR2 is LQKENI. V was clipped by 6 bases and J by 7 bases; unmatched bases: 7.

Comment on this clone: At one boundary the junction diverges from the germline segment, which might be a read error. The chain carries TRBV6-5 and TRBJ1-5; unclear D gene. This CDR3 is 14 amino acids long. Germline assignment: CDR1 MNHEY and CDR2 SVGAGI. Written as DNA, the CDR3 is TGTGCCAGCAGTGACTCTCTTTTCTATCAGCCCCAGCATTTT. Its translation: CASSDSLFYQPQHF.